Below, 13 T cell receptor beta chains from the same sample are listed, as sequenced in a study of early T cells in non-severe SARS-CoV-2 infection. TCRdb reprocessed the 5' RACE reads with MiXCR, giving one entry per CDR3 protein. The repertoire consists of roughly 55,000 distinct CDR3 sequences, with roughly 6.8% occurring once and the leading ten covering roughly 3.9%. The sequencing input was whole blood. These receptors originate from an adult who was a healthcare worker with PCR-confirmed SARS-CoV-2 infection or an uninfected control (not recorded which).

This clonotype was recorded at least ten times. The chain recombines TRBV20-1 with TRBJ2-3; the D call may be TRBD1 or TRBD2 (5 bases each). Germline V CDR1 and CDR2: DFQATT, SNEGSKA (reference sequence). This CDR3 has 14 amino acids. Trimming cost V 5 bases and J 1 base, with 13 bases left between them. In DNA, the CDR3 is TGCAGTGCTGACATGATGGGGGGCACAGATACGCAGTATTTT. Translating it yields CSADMMGGTDTQYF.

The V call is TRBV20-1, the J call TRBJ1-2; D gene uncertain. Germline CDR1 and CDR2: DFQATT and SNEGSKA (reference sequence). Trimming shortened V by 2 bases and J by 0 bases, and 7 bases separated the two germline ends. The CDR3 extends over 13 amino acids. DNA of the CDR3: TGCAGTGCTAGAAACCAAGCTAACTATGGCTACACCTTC. Residues: CSARNQANYGYTF.

The table lists this clonotype with a few counts. The rearrangement links TRBV11-2 to TRBJ2-7; D remains unclear. Germline CDR1 and CDR2: SGHAT and FQNNGV. V was pared by 8 bases and J by 2 bases, with 16 bases between. The CDR3 extends over 14 amino acids. Written as DNA, the CDR3 is TGTGCCAGCCGACGCTCTGGCAGTACCTACGAGCAGTACTTC. Its protein product is CASRRSGSTYEQYF.

CDR3 coding DNA: TGTGCCAGCAGGCTACCGGGACAGGACCCCCACGAGCAGTACTTC. Its translation: CASRLPGQDPHEQYF. The chain links TRBV27 to TRBJ2-7; 8 bases agree with TRBD1. The CDR3 runs to 15 residues. J was trimmed by 5 bases and V by 6 bases; bases with no gene match: 12. Germline loops: CDR1 MNHEY, CDR2 SMNVEV (reference sequence).

This clonotype showed up many times. The junction departs from germline at one end; a sequencing error may be responsible. The chain is built from TRBV7-7 and TRBJ1-5; 9 bases fit TRBD1. CDR1 and CDR2 (germline): SSHAT, FNYEAQ (reference sequence). This CDR3 contains 16 residues. The CDR3 DNA reads TGTGCTAGCAGCTACCGGGACAGGGTTACCAATCAGCCCCAGCATTTT. It yields the protein CASSYRDRVTNQPQHF.

This clonotype was seen many times. This chain connects TRBV12-3 or TRBV12-4 to TRBJ2-6; a possible D gene is TRBD2 (6 bases). V lost 5 bases and J lost 0, with 11 bases in between. This CDR3 is 16 amino acids long. The CDR3 DNA reads TGTGCCAGCAGTCTGGGACTTACCTCTGGGGCCAACGTCCTGACTTTC. The encoded protein is CASSLGLTSGANVLTF.

This clonotype was recorded many times. This chain links TRBV12-3 or TRBV12-4 with TRBJ2-3; D is unresolved. The CDR3 contains 16 residues. Trimming removed 6 bases at V and 0 bases at J, with 16 bases between. CDR3 in amino acids: CASRPTATFSTDTQYF. The CDR3 bases are TGTGCCAGCAGGCCTACAGCAACCTTCAGCACAGATACGCAGTATTTT.

This clonotype has a handful of counts. This rearrangement joins TRBV11-3 to TRBJ2-1; the D gene is possibly TRBD2 (6 bases). The V end lost 0 bases, the J end lost 4 bases, and 7 bases lay between the germline ends. Germline V gene sequence: CDR1 SGHNT, CDR2 YENEEA. CDR3 size: 14 residues. The CDR3 region has the DNA TGTGCCAGCAGCTTAGACGGGACTTACAATGAGCAGTTCTTC. Protein sequence: CASSLDGTYNEQFF.

The CDR3 here is CASSQDAALAGHTDTQYF. DNA for the CDR3: TGCGCCAGCAGCCAAGATGCTGCGCTAGCGGGGCACACAGATACGCAGTATTTT. The chain combines TRBV4-3 with TRBJ2-3; 9 bases agree with TRBD2. CDR1 and CDR2 from the germline V gene are LGHNA and YSLEER. The CDR3 length is 18 residues. Trimming removed 0 bases from V and 2 bases from J; junction bases left unmatched: 9.

The rearrangement joins TRBV4-1 to TRBJ2-7; TRBD2 aligns across 10 bases. The trim removed 0 bases at V and 5 bases at J, leaving 10 bases unmatched. This CDR3 is 17 amino acids long. Germline values: CDR1 MGHRA, CDR2 YSYEKL. The CDR3 DNA reads as TGCGCCAGCAGCCAAGAGGGTCTAGCGGGGGCCGGGGACGAGCAGTACTTC. Translating it yields CASSQEGLAGAGDEQYF.

This clonotype was counted between two and nine times. This sequence joins TRBV6-5 and TRBJ1-3; tentative D call: TRBD1 (6 bases). The CDR3 runs 14 residues. From germline, CDR1 is MNHEY and CDR2 SVGAGI. Trimming left V 8 bases short and J 0 bases short, with 11 bases between. The CDR3 here is CASYRAGSGNTIYF. CDR3 in DNA: TGTGCCAGCTACAGGGCCGGCTCTGGAAACACCATATATTTT.

This clonotype showed up many times. This rearrangement joins TRBV12-3 or TRBV12-4 to TRBJ2-7; D is ambiguous. The V and J ends lost 5 bases and 2 bases respectively, with 13 bases between them. This CDR3 spans 14 amino acids. The chain's CDR3 is CASSAVGKAYEQYF. For the CDR3, the DNA is TGTGCCAGCAGTGCCGTTGGGAAAGCCTACGAGCAGTACTTC.

Here the CDR3 DNA reads TGTGCCAGCAGCCAATCCCTCTCCTACGAGCAGTACTTC. This codes for CASSQSLSYEQYF. V gene TRBV4-2 combines with J gene TRBJ2-7; D is uncertain. Germline CDR1 LGHNA, CDR2 YNFKEQ. Trimming pared 2 bases from V and 0 bases from J, leaving 5 bases between. The CDR3 runs 13 residues.